The clone carrying this T cell receptor beta chain was detected only a few times. The SP2 primer and nested alpha and beta constant region primers amplified ligated cDNA in four rounds. Each CDR3 protein is one row after TCRdb ran MiXCR on the UMI-ligation and nested PCR reads. This sample has more than 30,000 distinct CDR3 sequences, with 9.5% to 11% found just once. The length of the CDR3 is 12 residues. From germline, CDR1 is SNHLY and CDR2 FYNNEI. The V and J ends lost 5 bases and 7 bases respectively, with 12 bases between them. This entry is derived from a study of naive and memory T cell subsets. Regarding treatment: skin biopsy from PPD injection site in Mantoux-positive individual. A UMI-containing oligonucleotide was joined by 3' ligation to the TCR cDNA template.

The clonotype comes from an adult in good health. The gene calls are TRBV2 and TRBJ2-7; D ambiguous. The sample was skin, taken from a tuberculin skin test site. CDR3 sequence: CASSSGLGEQYF. Written as DNA, the CDR3 is TGTGCCAGCAGTTCGGGTTTGGGGGAGCAGTACTTC.